This T cell receptor beta chain came from a study of cytotoxic CD8 clonotypes in ibrutinib-treated CLL. On the study more broadly: Complete response was seen in 2 patients and partial in around 24; roughly 12 progressed and roughly 15 stayed remitted after a median 68 months.

Concerning this clone itself: Its antigen remains unidentified.

This table comes from immunoSEQ multiplex PCR, and its TCRdb copy is limited to in-frame clones, with some not included. The table includes 100,000 to 150,000 clones, 80% to 90% detected once. CDR1 is LNHDA, CDR2 SQIVND, per germline (reference sequence). The CDR3 is 15 residues long. V was trimmed by 1 base and J by 1 base, leaving 8 bases between them. Broader study findings: Rare overall, public clonotypes shrank or held steady under therapy.

The V call is TRBV19, the J call TRBJ2-4; TRBD2 might be the D (6 bases). This receptor was obtained from a human donor with chronic lymphocytic leukemia. This material consisted of PBMCs, taken after 24 months of ibrutinib treatment. The CDR3 bases are TGTGCCAGTAGTATAGGCGGGGCTGCCAAAAACATTCAGTACTTC. Translation: CASSIGGAAKNIQYF.